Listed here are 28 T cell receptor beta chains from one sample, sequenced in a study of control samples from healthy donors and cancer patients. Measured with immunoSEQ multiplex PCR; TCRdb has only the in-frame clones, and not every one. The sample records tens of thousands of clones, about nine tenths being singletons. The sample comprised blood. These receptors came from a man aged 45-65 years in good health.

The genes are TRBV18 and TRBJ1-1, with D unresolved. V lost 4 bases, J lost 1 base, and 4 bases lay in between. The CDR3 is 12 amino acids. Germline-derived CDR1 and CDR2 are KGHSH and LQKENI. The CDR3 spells CASSHTNTEAFF. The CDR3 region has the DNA TGTGCCAGCTCACACACGAACACTGAAGCTTTCTTT.

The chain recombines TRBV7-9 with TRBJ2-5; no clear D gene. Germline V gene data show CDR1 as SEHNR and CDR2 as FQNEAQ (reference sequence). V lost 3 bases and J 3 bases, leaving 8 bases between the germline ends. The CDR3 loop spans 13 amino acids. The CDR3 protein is CASSFTGEETQYF. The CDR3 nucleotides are TGTGCCAGCAGCTTCACTGGAGAAGAGACCCAGTACTTC.

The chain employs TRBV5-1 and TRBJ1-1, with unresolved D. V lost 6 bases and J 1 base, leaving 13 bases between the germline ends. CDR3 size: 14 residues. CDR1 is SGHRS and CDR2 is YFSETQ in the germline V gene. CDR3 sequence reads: CASTKDGRNTEAFF. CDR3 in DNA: TGCGCCAGCACCAAGGATGGGAGGAACACTGAAGCTTTCTTT.

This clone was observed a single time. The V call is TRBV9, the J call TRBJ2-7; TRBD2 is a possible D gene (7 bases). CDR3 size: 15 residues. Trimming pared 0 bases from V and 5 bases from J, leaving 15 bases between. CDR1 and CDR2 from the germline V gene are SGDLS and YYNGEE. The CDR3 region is CASSVVGGAFDEQYF. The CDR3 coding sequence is TGTGCCAGCAGCGTAGTTGGGGGGGCCTTTGACGAGCAGTACTTC.

CDR3 nucleotide sequence: TGTGCCAGCAGCGGCTCGCGGCTCGATACGCAGTATTTT. It encodes CASSGSRLDTQYF. The chain employs TRBV9 and TRBJ2-3; D gene unclear. Germline V gene data show CDR1 as SGDLS and CDR2 as YYNGEE. The CDR3 extends over 13 amino acids. V dropped 3 bases and J dropped 6 bases, with 11 bases sitting between them. Drawing the rest from reference TRBV9 and TRBJ2-3, the complete variable domain is DSGVTQTPKHLITATGQRVTLRCSPRSGDLSVYWYQQSLDQGLQFLIQYYNGEERAKGNILERFSAQQFPDLHSELNLSSLELGDSALYFCASSGSRLDTQYFGPGTRLTVL.

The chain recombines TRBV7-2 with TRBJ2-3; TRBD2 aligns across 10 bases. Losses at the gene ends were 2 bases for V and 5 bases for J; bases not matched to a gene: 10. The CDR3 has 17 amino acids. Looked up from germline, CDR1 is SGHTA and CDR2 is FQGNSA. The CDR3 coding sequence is TGTGCCAGCAGCTTAAGGGAGCGGGGGGGCCGGGGAGATACGCAGTATTTT. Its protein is CASSLRERGGRGDTQYF. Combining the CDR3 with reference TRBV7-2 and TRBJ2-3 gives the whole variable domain GAGVSQSPSNKVTEKGKDVELRCDPISGHTALYWYRQSLGQGLEFLIYFQGNSAPDKSGLPSDRFSAERTGGSVSTLTIQRTQQEDSAVYLCASSLRERGGRGDTQYFGPGTRLTVL.

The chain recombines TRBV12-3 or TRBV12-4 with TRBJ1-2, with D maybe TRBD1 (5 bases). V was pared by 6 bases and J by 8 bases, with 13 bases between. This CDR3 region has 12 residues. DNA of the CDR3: TGTGCCAGCAGCCCCGGGGGACTGGGCTACACCTTC. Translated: CASSPGGLGYTF.

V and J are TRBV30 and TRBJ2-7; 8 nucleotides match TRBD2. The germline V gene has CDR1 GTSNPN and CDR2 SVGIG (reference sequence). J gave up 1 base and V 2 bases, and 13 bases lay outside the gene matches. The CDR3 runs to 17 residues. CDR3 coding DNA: TGTGCCTGGAGTCTTCACCCAGCGGGGGCGATGTCCTACGAGCAGTACTTC. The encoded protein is CAWSLHPAGAMSYEQYF.

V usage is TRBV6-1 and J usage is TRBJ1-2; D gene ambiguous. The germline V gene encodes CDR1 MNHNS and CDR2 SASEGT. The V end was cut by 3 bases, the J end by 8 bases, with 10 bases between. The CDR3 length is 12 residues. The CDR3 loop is CASSEHPGGYTF. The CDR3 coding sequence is TGTGCCAGCAGTGAGCATCCGGGAGGCTACACCTTC.

CDR3 DNA sequence: TGTGCCAGCAGCTTGGAACAGAATACAGATACGCAGTATTTT. Translation gives CASSLEQNTDTQYF. The gene calls are TRBV5-4 and TRBJ2-3; no reliable D call. V lost 0 bases to trimming and J lost 3 bases, with 8 bases between them. Germline CDR1 is SGHNT and CDR2 is YYREEE (reference sequence). This CDR3 has 14 amino acids.

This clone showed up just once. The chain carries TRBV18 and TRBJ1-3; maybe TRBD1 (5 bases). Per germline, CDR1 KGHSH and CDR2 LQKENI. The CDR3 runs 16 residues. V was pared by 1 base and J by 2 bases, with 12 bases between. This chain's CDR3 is CASSPQGTRTGNTIYF. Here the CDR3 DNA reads TGTGCCAGCTCACCACAGGGGACTCGGACTGGAAACACCATATATTTT.

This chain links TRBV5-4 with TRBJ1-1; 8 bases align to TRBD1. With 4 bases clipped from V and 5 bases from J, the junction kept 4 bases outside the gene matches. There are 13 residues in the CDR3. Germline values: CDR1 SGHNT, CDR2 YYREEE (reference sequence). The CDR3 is CASSRRTGTEAFF. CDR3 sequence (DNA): TGTGCCAGCAGCAGACGGACAGGGACTGAAGCTTTCTTT. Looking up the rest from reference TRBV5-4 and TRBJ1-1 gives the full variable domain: ETGVTQSPTHLIKTRGQQVTLRCSSQSGHNTVSWYQQALGQGPQFIFQYYREEENGRGNFPPRFSGLQFPNYSSELNVNALELDDSALYLCASSRRTGTEAFFGQGTRLTVV.

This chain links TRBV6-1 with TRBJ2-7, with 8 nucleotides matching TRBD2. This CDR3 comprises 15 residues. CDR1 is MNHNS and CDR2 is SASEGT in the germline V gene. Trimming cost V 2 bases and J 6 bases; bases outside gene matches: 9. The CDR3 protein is CASSERGGTPLEQYF. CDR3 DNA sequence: TGTGCCAGCAGTGAACGGGGGGGGACCCCTCTCGAGCAGTACTTC.

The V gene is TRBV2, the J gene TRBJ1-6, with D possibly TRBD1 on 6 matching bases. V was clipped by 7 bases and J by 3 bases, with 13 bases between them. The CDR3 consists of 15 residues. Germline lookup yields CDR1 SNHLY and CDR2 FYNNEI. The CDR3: CASKGDNYYNSPLHF. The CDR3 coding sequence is TGTGCCAGCAAGGGGGACAACTACTATAATTCACCCCTCCACTTT.

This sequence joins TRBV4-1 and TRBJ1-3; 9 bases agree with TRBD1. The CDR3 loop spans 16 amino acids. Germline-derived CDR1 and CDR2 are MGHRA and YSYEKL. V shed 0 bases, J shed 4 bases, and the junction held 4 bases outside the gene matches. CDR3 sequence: CASSQEGTGIGNTIYF. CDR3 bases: TGCGCCAGCAGCCAAGAGGGGACAGGGATCGGAAACACCATATATTTT.

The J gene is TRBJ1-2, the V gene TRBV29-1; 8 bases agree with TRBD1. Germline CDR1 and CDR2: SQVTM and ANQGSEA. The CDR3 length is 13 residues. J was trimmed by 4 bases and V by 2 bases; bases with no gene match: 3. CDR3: CSVEIGTGYGYTF. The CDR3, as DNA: TGCAGCGTTGAAATCGGGACAGGCTATGGCTACACCTTC.

The CDR3 DNA follows: TGTGCCAGCATTTATGAGGCCGCAATGTACGAGCAGTACTTC. It encodes CASIYEAAMYEQYF. The V gene is TRBV6-5, the J gene TRBJ2-7, with D uncertain. This CDR3 comprises 14 residues. V dropped 7 bases and J dropped 4 bases, with 17 bases sitting between them. CDR1 is MNHEY and CDR2 is SVGAGI in the germline V gene.

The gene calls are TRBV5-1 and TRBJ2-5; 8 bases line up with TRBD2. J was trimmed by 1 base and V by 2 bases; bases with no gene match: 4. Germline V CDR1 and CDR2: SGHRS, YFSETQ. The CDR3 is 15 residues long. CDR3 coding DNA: TGCGCCAGCAGCTTTCGGACTAGCCTCCAAGAGACCCAGTACTTC. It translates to CASSFRTSLQETQYF.

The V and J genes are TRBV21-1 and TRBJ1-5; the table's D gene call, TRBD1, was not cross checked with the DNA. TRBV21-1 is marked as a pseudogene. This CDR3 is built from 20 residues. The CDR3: CASSNLSRDRGASSNQPQHF. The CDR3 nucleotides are TGTGCCAGCAGCAATTTGAGCCGGGACAGGGGAGCTAGTAGCAATCAGCCCCAGCATTTT.

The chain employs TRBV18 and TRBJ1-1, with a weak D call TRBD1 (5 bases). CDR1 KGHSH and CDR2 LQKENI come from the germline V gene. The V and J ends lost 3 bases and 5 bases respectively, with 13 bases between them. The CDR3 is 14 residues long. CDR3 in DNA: TGTGCCAGCTCACCTTGGAGGGAGGGGACTGAAGCTTTCTTT. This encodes CASSPWREGTEAFF.

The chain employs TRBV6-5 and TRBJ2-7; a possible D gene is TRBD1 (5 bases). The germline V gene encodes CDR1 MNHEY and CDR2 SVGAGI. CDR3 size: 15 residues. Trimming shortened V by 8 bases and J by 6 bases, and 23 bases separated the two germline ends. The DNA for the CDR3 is TGTGCCAGCCGAACTCCCGCAGGGTATGATGGCGAGCAGTACTTC. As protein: CASRTPAGYDGEQYF.

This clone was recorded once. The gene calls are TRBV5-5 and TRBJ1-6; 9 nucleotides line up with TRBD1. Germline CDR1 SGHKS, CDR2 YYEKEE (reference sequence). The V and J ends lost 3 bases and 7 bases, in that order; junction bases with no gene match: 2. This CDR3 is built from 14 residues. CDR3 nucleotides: TGTGCCAGCAGCTACGGGACAGGGAATTCACCCCTCCACTTT. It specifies CASSYGTGNSPLHF.

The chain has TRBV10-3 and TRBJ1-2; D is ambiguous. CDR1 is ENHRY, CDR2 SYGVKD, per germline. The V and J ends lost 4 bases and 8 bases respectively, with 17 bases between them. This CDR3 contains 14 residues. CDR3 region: CAISGYGGSGGYTF. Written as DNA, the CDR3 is TGTGCCATCAGTGGATACGGAGGGAGCGGGGGCTACACCTTC.

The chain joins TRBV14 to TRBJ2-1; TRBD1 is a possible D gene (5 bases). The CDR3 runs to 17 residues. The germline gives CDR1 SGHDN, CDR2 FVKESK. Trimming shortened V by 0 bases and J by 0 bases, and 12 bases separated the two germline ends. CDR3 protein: CASSQDWTTSSYNEQFF. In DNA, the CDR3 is TGTGCCAGCAGCCAAGATTGGACAACCAGCTCCTACAATGAGCAGTTCTTC.

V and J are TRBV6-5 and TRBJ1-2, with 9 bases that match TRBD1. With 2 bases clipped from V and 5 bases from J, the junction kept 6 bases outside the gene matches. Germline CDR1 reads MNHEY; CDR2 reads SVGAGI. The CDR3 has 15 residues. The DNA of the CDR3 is TGTGCCAGCAGTTACCCGACAGGGGGAGGGTATGGCTACACCTTC. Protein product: CASSYPTGGGYGYTF.

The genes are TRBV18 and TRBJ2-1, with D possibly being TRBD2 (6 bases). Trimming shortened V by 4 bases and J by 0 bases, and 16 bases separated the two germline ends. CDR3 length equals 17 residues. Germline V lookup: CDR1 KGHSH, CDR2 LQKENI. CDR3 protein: CASSLDTGEISYNEQFF. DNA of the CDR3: TGTGCCAGCTCACTCGACACGGGGGAAATCTCCTACAATGAGCAGTTCTTC.

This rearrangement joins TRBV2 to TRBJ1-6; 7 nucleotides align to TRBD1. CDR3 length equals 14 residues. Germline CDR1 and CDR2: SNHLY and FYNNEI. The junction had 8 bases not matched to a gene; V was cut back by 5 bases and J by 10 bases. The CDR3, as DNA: TGTGCCAGCAGTCTACAGGGGAATGGGTCACCCCTCCACTTT. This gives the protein CASSLQGNGSPLHF.

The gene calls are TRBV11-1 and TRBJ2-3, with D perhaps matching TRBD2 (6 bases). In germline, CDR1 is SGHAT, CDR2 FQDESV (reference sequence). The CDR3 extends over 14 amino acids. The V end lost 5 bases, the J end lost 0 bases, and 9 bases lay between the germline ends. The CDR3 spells CASSPGTSTDTQYF. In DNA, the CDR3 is TGTGCCAGCAGCCCAGGGACTAGCACAGATACGCAGTATTTT.